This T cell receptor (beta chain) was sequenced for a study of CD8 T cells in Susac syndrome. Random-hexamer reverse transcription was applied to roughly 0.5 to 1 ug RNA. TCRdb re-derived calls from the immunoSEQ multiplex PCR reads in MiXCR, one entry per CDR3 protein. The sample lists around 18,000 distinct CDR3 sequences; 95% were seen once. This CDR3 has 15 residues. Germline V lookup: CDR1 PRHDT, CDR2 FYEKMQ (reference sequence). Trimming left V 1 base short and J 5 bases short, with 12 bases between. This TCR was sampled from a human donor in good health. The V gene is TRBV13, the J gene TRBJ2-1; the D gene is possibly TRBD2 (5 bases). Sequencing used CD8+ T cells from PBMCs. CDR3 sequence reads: CASSLAPSPHNEQFF. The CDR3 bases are TGTGCCAGCAGCTTAGCGCCTAGCCCTCACAATGAGCAGTTCTTC. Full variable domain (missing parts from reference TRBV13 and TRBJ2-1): AAGVIQSPRHLIKEKRETATLKCYPIPRHDTVYWYQQGPGQDPQFLISFYEKMQSDKGSIPDRFSAQQFSDYHSELNMSSLELGDSALYFCASSLAPSPHNEQFFGPGTRLTVL.